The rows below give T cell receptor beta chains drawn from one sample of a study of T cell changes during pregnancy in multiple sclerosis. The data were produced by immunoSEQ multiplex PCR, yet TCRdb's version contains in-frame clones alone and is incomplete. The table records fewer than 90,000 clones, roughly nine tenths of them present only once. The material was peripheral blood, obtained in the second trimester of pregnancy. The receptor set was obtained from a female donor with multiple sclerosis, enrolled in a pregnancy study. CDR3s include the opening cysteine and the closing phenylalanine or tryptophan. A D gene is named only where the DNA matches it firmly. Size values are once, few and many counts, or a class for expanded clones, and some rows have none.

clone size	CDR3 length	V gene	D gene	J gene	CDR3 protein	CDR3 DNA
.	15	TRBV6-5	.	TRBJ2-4	CASSPSATSGNIQYF	TGTGCCAGCAGTCCCTCGGCCACGTCCGGGAACATTCAGTACTTC
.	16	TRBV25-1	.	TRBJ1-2	CASSPSWGGRFYGYTF	TGTGCCAGCAGCCCATCTTGGGGGGGGAGGTTCTATGGCTACACCTTC
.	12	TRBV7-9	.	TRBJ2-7	CASKGVAYEQYF	TGTGCCAGCAAAGGGGTTGCCTACGAGCAGTACTTC
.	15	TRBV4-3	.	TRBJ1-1	CASSQGSGFNTEAFF	TGCGCCAGCAGCCAAGGTTCAGGGTTTAACACTGAAGCTTTCTTT
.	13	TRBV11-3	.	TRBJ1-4	CASSPREGEKLFF	TGTGCCAGCAGCCCTCGGGAAGGTGAAAAACTGTTTTTT
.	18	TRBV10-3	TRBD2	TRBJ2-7	CAISESGLALGDAYEQYF	TGTGCCATCAGTGAGTCGGGACTAGCGCTGGGGGATGCCTACGAGCAGTACTTC
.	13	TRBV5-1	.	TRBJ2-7	CASSGGALYEQYF	TGCGCCAGCAGCGGAGGGGCGCTCTACGAGCAGTACTTC
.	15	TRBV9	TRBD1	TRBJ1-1	CASSVVTGGATEAFF	TGTGCCAGCAGCGTAGTTACAGGGGGGGCCACTGAAGCTTTCTTT
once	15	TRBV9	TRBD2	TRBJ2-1	CASSGAGVSYNEQFF	TGTGCCAGCAGCGGCGCGGGGGTTTCCTACAATGAGCAGTTCTTC
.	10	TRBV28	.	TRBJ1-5	CASSYQPQHF	TGTGCCAGCAGCTATCAGCCCCAGCATTTT
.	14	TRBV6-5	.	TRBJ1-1	CASSYANRETEAFF	TGTGCCAGCAGTTACGCCAACAGGGAAACTGAAGCTTTCTTT
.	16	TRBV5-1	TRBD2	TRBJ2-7	CASRNTSSGGPYEQYF	TGCGCCAGCAGGAATACATCTAGCGGGGGACCCTACGAGCAGTACTTC
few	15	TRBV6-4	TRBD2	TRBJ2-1	CASSVKAGGINEQFF	TGTGCCAGCAGTGTTAAGGCGGGGGGGATCAATGAGCAGTTCTTC
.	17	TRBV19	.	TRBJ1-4	CASSTWTAISTNEKLFF	TGTGCCAGTAGTACCTGGACAGCGATATCAACTAATGAAAAACTGTTTTTT
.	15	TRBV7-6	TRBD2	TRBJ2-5	CASSPAGTIQETQYF	TGTGCCAGCAGCCCCGCCGGGACTATACAAGAGACCCAGTACTTC
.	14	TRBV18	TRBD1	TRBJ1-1	CASSPTGMTTEAFF	TGTGCCAGCTCACCGACAGGGATGACCACTGAAGCTTTCTTT
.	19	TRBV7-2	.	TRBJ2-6	CASSRPLQYSSSGANVLTF	TGTGCCAGCAGCAGACCACTTCAATACAGCTCCTCTGGGGCCAACGTCCTGACTTTC
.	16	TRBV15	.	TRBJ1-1	CATSRDQVQKNTEAFF	TGTGCCACCAGCAGAGATCAGGTACAGAAGAACACTGAAGCTTTCTTT
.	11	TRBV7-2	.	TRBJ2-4	CASSPENIQYF	TGTGCCAGCAGCCCCGAAAACATTCAGTACTTC
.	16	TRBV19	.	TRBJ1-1	CASSFFGQRLIPEAFF	TGTGCCAGTAGTTTTTTTGGACAGAGGTTGATACCTGAAGCTTTCTTT
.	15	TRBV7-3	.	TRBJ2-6	CASSPGVSGANVLTF	TGTGCCAGCAGCCCCGGGGTATCTGGGGCCAACGTCCTGACTTTC
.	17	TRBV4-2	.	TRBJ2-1	CASSQVGLQGSYNEQFF	TGTGCCAGCAGCCAAGTTGGACTACAAGGCTCCTACAATGAGCAGTTCTTC
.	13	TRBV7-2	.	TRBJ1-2	CASSLEGGSGYTF	TGTGCCAGCAGCTTAGAGGGGGGGTCTGGCTACACCTTC
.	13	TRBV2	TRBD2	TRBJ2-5	CASRLAGEETQYF	TGTGCCAGTCGACTAGCGGGGGAAGAGACCCAGTACTTC
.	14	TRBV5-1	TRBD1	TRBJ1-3	CASSFDRAGNTIYF	TGCGCCAGCAGCTTCGACAGGGCTGGAAACACCATATATTTT
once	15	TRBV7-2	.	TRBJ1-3	CASSSSGNAGNTIYF	TGTGCCAGCAGCTCCTCAGGGAATGCGGGAAACACCATATATTTT
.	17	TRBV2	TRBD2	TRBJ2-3	CASSAQGSGGLTDTQYF	TGTGCCAGCAGTGCTCAGGGTAGCGGGGGCCTCACAGATACGCAGTATTTT
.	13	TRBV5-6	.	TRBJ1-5	CASSLGGVQPQHF	TGTGCCAGCAGCTTAGGGGGGGTTCAGCCCCAGCATTTT
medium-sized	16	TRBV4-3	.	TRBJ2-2	CASSQESGMNTGELFF	TGCGCCAGCAGCCAAGAGTCGGGGATGAACACCGGGGAGCTGTTTTTT
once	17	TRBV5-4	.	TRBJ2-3	CASSPRLALDFPDTQYF	TGTGCCAGCAGCCCCAGACTGGCGTTGGATTTTCCAGATACGCAGTATTTT
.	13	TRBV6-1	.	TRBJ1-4	CASSEREVDKLFF	TGTGCCAGCAGTGAACGAGAGGTGGATAAACTGTTTTTT
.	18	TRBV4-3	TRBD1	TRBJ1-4	CASSQDKGLGTGDEKLFF	TGCGCCAGCAGCCAAGATAAGGGGCTCGGGACAGGTGATGAAAAACTGTTTTTT
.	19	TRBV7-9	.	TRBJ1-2	CASSPLPTISGEGLYGYTF	TGTGCCAGCAGCCCACTTCCGACCATCTCTGGGGAGGGACTTTATGGCTACACCTTC
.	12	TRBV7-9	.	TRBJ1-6	CASSFAGSPLHF	TGTGCCAGCAGTTTCGCAGGGTCACCCCTCCACTTT
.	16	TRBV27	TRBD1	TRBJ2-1	CASSNDRGRPGGEQFF	TGTGCCAGCAGTAATGACAGGGGCAGGCCCGGAGGGGAGCAGTTCTTC
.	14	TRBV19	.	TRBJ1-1	CASSEGVSQPEAFF	TGTGCCAGTAGCGAGGGGGTTTCCCAACCGGAAGCTTTCTTT
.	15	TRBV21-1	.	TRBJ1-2	CASSNWTVCNYGYTF	TGTGCCAGCAGCAATTGGACAGTTTGTAACTATGGCTACACCTTC
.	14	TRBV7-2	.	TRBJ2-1	CASSRGATYNEQFF	TGTGCCAGCAGCCGGGGGGCCACCTACAATGAGCAGTTCTTC
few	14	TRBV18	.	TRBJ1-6	CASSRAGDDSPLHF	TGTGCCAGCTCACGGGCGGGGGATGATTCACCCCTCCACTTT
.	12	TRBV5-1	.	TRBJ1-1	CASRELNTEAFF	TGCGCCAGCAGGGAGCTGAACACTGAAGCTTTCTTT
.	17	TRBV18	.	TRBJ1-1	CASSPVMMRGRGTEAFF	TGTGCCAGCTCACCAGTTATGATGAGAGGAAGAGGGACTGAAGCTTTCTTT
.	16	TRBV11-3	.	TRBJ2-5	CASSLEGPGRQETQYF	TGTGCCAGCAGCTTAGAGGGTCCAGGGCGCCAAGAGACCCAGTACTTC
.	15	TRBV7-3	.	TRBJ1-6	CASSPGGSYNSPLHF	TGTGCCAGCAGCCCCGGGGGGTCCTATAATTCACCCCTCCACTTT
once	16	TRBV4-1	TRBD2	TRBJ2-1	CASSQEGTSVPNEQFF	TGCGCCAGCAGCCAAGAGGGGACTAGCGTTCCGAATGAGCAGTTCTTC
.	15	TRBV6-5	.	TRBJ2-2	CANPTLGGNAGELFF	TGTGCCAACCCAACCCTCGGGGGAAACGCCGGGGAGCTGTTTTTT
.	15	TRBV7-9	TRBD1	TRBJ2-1	CASSSGTGRYNEQFF	TGTGCCAGCAGCTCCGGGACAGGACGCTACAATGAGCAGTTCTTC
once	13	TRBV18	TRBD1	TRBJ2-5	CAILKGQKETQYF	TGTGCCATCCTGAAGGGACAGAAAGAGACCCAGTACTTC
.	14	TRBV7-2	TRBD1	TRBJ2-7	CASSDPGQPYEQYF	TGTGCCAGCAGCGACCCGGGACAGCCCTACGAGCAGTACTTC
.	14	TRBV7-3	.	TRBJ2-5	CASSLNAGGETQYF	TGTGCCAGCAGCTTAAACGCAGGAGGGGAGACCCAGTACTTC
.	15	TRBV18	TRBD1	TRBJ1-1	CASSAGQAGNTEAFF	TGTGCCAGCTCCGCTGGACAGGCGGGGAACACTGAAGCTTTCTTT
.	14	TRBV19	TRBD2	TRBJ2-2	CASSIGGGTGELFF	TGTGCCAGTAGTATAGGGGGGGGCACCGGGGAGCTGTTTTTT
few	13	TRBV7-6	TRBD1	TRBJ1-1	CASSLTGVTEAFF	TGTGCCAGCAGCTTGACAGGGGTCACTGAAGCTTTCTTT